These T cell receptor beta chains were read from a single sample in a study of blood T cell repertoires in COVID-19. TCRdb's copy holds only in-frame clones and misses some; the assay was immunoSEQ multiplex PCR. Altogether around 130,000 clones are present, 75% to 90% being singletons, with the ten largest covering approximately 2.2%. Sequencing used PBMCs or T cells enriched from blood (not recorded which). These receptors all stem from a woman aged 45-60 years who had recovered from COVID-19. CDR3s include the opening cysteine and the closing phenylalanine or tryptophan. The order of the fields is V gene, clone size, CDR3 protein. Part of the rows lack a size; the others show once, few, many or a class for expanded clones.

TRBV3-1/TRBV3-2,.,CASSHYSSPTAAQYF
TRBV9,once,CASSVGWALSGNTIYF
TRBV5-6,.,CASSQDSHNANYGYTF
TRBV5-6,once,CASSLAGGNTEAFF
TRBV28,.,CASSLPGDYGYTF
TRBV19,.,CASSTTWRRGSYEQYF
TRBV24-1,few,CATSTNERAHEQFF
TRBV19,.,CASSLGGAGSNQPQHF
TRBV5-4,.,CASTSWEETQYF
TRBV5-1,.,CASSWGDRDSGANVLTF
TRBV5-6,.,CASSPGQGQETQYF
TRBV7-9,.,CASSLTSFAGYEKLFF
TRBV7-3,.,CASSSDLAGGNNEQFF
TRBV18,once,CASSSESGGRTEAFF
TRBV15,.,CATSPRGAAEAFF
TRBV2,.,CASSEGVSSYEQYF
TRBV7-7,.,CASSLASQGETQYF
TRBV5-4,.,CASSQDSNTEAFF
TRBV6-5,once,CASSLAGGDGELFF
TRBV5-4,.,CASSRSSGNSSYEQYF
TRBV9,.,CASSVAGTSPHEQYF
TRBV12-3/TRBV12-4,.,CASSRTGGSGYTF
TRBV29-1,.,CSVDSSYNEQFF
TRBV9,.,CASSSQTPGTEAFF
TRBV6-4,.,CASSDFAPGHSGANVLTF
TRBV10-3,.,CAISEPRAGDTEAFF
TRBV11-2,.,CASSFAVLNEKLFF
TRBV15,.,CATSRGTGPYEQYF